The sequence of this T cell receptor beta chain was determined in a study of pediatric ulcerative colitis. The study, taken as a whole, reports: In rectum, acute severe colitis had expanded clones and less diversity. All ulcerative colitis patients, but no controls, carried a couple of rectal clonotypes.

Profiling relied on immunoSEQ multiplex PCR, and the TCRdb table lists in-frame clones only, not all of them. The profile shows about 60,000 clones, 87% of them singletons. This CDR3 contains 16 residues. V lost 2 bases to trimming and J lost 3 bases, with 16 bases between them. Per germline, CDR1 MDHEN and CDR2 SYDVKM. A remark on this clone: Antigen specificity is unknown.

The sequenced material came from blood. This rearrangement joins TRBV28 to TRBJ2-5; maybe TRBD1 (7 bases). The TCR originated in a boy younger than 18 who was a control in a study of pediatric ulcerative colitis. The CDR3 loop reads CASSLRRFRGEETQYF. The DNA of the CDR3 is TGTGCCAGCAGTTTACGAAGGTTCAGGGGGGAAGAGACCCAGTACTTC.